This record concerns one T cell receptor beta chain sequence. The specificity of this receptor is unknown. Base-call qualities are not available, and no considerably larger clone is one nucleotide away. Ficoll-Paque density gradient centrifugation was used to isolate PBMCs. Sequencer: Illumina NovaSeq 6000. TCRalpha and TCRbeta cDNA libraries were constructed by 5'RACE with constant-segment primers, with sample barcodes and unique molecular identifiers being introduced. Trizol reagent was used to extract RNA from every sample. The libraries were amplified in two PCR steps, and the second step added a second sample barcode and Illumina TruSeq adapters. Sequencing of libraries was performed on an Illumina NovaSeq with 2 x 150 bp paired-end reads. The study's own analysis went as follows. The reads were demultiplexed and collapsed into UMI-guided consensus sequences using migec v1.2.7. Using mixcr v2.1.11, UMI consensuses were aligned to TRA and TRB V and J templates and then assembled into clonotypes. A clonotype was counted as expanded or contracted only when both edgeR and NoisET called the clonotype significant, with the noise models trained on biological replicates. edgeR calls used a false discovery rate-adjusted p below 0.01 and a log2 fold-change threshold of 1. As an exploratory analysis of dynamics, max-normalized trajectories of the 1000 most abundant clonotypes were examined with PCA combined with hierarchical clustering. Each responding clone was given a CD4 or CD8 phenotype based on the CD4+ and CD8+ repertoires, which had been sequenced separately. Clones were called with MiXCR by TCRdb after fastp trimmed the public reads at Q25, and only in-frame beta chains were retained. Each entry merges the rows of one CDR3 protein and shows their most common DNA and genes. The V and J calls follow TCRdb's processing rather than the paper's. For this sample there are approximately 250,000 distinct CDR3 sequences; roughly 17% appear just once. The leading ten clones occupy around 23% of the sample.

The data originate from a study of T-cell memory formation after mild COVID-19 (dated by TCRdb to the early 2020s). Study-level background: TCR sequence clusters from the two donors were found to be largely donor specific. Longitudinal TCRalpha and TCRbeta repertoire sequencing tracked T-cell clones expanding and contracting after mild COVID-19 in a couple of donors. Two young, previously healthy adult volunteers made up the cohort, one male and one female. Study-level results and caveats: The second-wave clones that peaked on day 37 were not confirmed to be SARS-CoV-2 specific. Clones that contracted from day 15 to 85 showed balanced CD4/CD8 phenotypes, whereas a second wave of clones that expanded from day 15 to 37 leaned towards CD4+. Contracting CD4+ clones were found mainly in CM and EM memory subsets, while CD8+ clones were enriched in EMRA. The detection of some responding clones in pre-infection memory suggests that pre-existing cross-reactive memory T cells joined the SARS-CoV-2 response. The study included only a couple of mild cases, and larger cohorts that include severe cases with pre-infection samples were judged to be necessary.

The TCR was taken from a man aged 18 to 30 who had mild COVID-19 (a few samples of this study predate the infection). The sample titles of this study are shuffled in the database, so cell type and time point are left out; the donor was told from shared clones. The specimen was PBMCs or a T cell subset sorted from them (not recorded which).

The CDR3 amino acid sequence is: CSVEEGADNEQFF. The sequence in DNA is TGCAGCGTTGAAGAGGGGGCGGACAATGAGCAGTTCTTC. The rearranged chain carries TRBV29-1 and TRBJ2-1, and perhaps TRBD1 as D gene, on 6 matching bases. At the junction V is shortened by 0 bases and J by 5 bases, with 8 bases in between. The CDR3 covers 13 residues, taking in both the cysteine and the phenylalanine. Just CDR3 DNA is preserved here, 39 bases in frame from base 1. CDR1 and CDR2 (SQVTM, ANQGSEA) derive from the germline V gene.